What follows are 27 T cell receptor beta chains derived from one specimen sequenced in a study of blood T cell repertoires in COVID-19. TCRdb's table, derived via immunoSEQ multiplex PCR, lists solely in-frame clones and lacks some. The table lists over 100,000 clones, about 90% of them singletons. Sequencing was done on a sample of peripheral blood. The receptors originated from a man aged 50-60 years with active COVID-19.

This clone has only a few counts. The rearrangement uses TRBV4-2 and TRBJ1-1, with D unresolved. This CDR3 has 14 amino acids. Germline V lookup: CDR1 LGHNA, CDR2 YNFKEQ. V was shortened by 0 bases and J by 4 bases, with 9 bases between the two germline ends. The CDR3 nucleotides are TGTGCCAGCAGCCAAGATCCAAGGAGCACTGAAGCTTTCTTT. Protein: CASSQDPRSTEAFF.

The rearrangement joins TRBV6-5 to TRBJ1-3, with 7 bases lining up with TRBD1. V gave up 6 bases and J gave up 9 bases; unmatched junction bases: 5. Germline V lookup: CDR1 MNHEY, CDR2 SVGAGI. The CDR3 length is 12 residues. The CDR3 loop is CASRGPGGTIYF. CDR3 bases: TGTGCCAGCAGAGGACCAGGGGGCACCATATATTTT.

The gene calls are TRBV3-1 (or the pseudogene TRBV3-2) and TRBJ1-2; perhaps TRBD1 as D (5 bases). Between the trimmed V and J ends, which lost 0 bases and 4 bases, there was a span of 12 bases. Germline assignment: CDR1 LGHDT and CDR2 YNNKEL (reference sequence). This CDR3 is built from 15 residues. In DNA, the CDR3 is TGTGCCAGCAGCCAAGATCGGGGGGGTTTCTATGGCTACACCTTC. This codes for CASSQDRGGFYGYTF.

The chain couples TRBV2 to TRBJ2-3; TRBD2 aligns across 7 bases. There are 15 residues in the CDR3. Germline CDR1 and CDR2: SNHLY and FYNNEI. J was trimmed by 4 bases and V by 2 bases; bases with no gene match: 6. CDR3 bases: TGTGCCAGCAGTGAATCGGTGGGGGGGGCAGATACGCAGTATTTT. Translation: CASSESVGGADTQYF.

This rearrangement joins TRBV27 to TRBJ1-4; 9 positions match TRBD1. CDR3 length equals 14 residues. The V segment lost 6 bases and the J segment 6 bases; nucleotides outside the gene matches: 5. The germline V gene encodes CDR1 MNHEY and CDR2 SMNVEV (reference sequence). The CDR3 nucleotides read TGTGCCAGCAGGGGGGGGACAGGGTATGAAAAACTGTTTTTT. Its protein is CASRGGTGYEKLFF.

This chain links TRBV7-2 with TRBJ1-2, with TRBD1 identical over 7 bases. V was clipped by 5 bases and J by 1 base; unmatched bases: 7. CDR3 length: 15 residues. Germline CDR1 and CDR2: SGHTA and FQGNSA. CDR3 region: CASSLRDRDNYGYTF. CDR3 DNA sequence: TGTGCCAGCAGCCTTAGAGACAGGGATAACTATGGCTACACCTTC.

The rearrangement links TRBV12-5 to TRBJ2-6; D is ambiguous. CDR1 LGHNT and CDR2 FRNRAP come from the germline V gene. CDR3 length equals 16 residues. Trimming took off 1 base at V and 4 bases at J, with 11 bases between the two ends. This CDR3 reads CASGLASAAGANVLTF. CDR3 in DNA: TGTGCTAGTGGTTTGGCCTCGGCGGCGGGGGCCAACGTCCTGACTTTC.

The chain recombines TRBV24-1 with TRBJ1-2; D unresolved. Germline-derived CDR1 and CDR2 are KGHDR and SFDVKD. The CDR3 consists of 14 residues. Trimming cost V 3 bases and J 2 bases, with 9 bases left between them. The CDR3 protein is CATSDPTLNYGYTF. CDR3 sequence (DNA): TGTGCCACCAGTGATCCGACTCTGAACTATGGCTACACCTTC.

The chain employs TRBV19 and TRBJ1-2; TRBD1 aligns across 7 bases. The length of the CDR3 is 15 residues. The germline V gene encodes CDR1 LNHDA and CDR2 SQIVND (reference sequence). Trimming at V came to 5 bases and at J to 8 bases, leaving 14 bases not matched to a gene. The CDR3 loop is CASSVGQPSPPGYTF. CDR3 coding DNA: TGTGCCAGTAGTGTGGGACAGCCAAGTCCTCCAGGCTACACCTTC.

As DNA, the CDR3 is TGTGCCATCAGTGTTGGCAGGGAGGACACCGGGGAGCTGTTTTTT. Protein sequence: CAISVGREDTGELFF. V is TRBV10-3 and J is TRBJ2-2, with D possibly matching TRBD2 (6 bases). The CDR3 has 15 amino acids. Trimming stripped 4 bases from V and 3 bases from J, with 12 bases between. Germline assignment: CDR1 ENHRY and CDR2 SYGVKD.

This clone was seen only a few times. V gene TRBV18 combines with J gene TRBJ1-5; TRBD1 aligns across 7 bases. CDR3 length equals 15 residues. V trimming: 2 bases; J trimming: 4 bases; junction bases outside the gene matches: 5. CDR1 KGHSH and CDR2 LQKENI come from the germline V gene. The chain's CDR3 is CASSPSGGPNQPQHF. The CDR3 DNA follows: TGTGCCAGCTCACCATCAGGGGGGCCTAATCAGCCCCAGCATTTT.

This clone appeared a few times. The rearrangement joins TRBV30 to TRBJ2-3, with 9 bases fitting TRBD2. Looked up from germline, CDR1 is GTSNPN and CDR2 is SVGIG (reference sequence). Trimming cost V 5 bases and J 6 bases; bases outside gene matches: 12. The CDR3 spans 15 residues. The CDR3: CAWGASGALTDTQYF. The CDR3 nucleotides are TGTGCCTGGGGAGCTAGCGGGGCCCTTACGGATACGCAGTATTTT.

The V call is TRBV5-1, the J call TRBJ2-3, with D perhaps matching TRBD2 (6 bases). Germline loops: CDR1 SGHRS, CDR2 YFSETQ. Trimming took off 1 base at V and 5 bases at J, with 11 bases between the two ends. The CDR3 contains 14 residues. The CDR3 DNA follows: TGCGCCAGCAGCTTGTACGGGGGTGGAGATACGCAGTATTTT. Its translation: CASSLYGGGDTQYF.

Regarding this clone: Other nucleotide sequences in the sample specify the same CDR3. The chain couples TRBV2 to TRBJ2-3, with TRBD2 identical over 14 bases. The CDR3 spans 16 residues. Trimming at V came to 7 bases and at J to 2 bases, leaving 5 bases not matched to a gene. Germline CDR1 SNHLY, CDR2 FYNNEI. CDR3: CASTRLAGGPTDTQYF. The CDR3, as DNA: TGTGCCAGCACCCGACTAGCGGGGGGGCCCACAGATACGCAGTATTTT.

This chain connects TRBV5-4 to TRBJ2-3, with TRBD2 identical over 16 bases. With V trimmed by 3 bases and J by 6 bases, 10 bases remained unmatched. Germline CDR1 SGHNT, CDR2 YYREEE (reference sequence). The CDR3 sequence is 18 residues long. The DNA for the CDR3 is TGTGCCAGCAGCTCCGGGTCCCCGGGACTAGCGGGGGGGGATACGCAGTATTTT. Its protein product is CASSSGSPGLAGGDTQYF.

The sample holds one count of this clone. This sequence joins TRBV9 and TRBJ2-3; TRBD2 matches 8 bases. The CDR3 consists of 18 residues. Germline assignment: CDR1 SGDLS and CDR2 YYNGEE. The ends lost 2 bases at V and 5 bases at J; junction bases unmatched: 16. The CDR3 nucleotides read TGTGCCAGCAGCGTTGGGTCCAGCGGGGGACCCAGGAGAGATACGCAGTATTTT. Translation: CASSVGSSGGPRRDTQYF.

The chain has TRBV27 and TRBJ1-2; 7 nucleotides match TRBD1. Germline CDR1 MNHEY, CDR2 SMNVEV (reference sequence). V shed 5 bases, J shed 4 bases, and the junction held 4 bases outside the gene matches. The CDR3 totals 13 residues. CDR3 region: CASSRQGGYGYTF. CDR3 DNA: TGTGCCAGCAGTCGACAGGGCGGCTATGGCTACACCTTC.

The chain couples TRBV5-4 to TRBJ2-1; 13 bases line up with TRBD2. The ends lost 3 bases at V and 7 bases at J; junction bases unmatched: 4. The CDR3 contains 15 residues. Germline values: CDR1 SGHNT, CDR2 YYREEE (reference sequence). The CDR3 protein is CASSSGTSGNNEQFF. The CDR3 nucleotides read TGTGCCAGCAGCTCTGGGACTAGCGGGAATAATGAGCAGTTCTTC.

The chain links TRBV28 to TRBJ2-5; no clear D gene. Germline values: CDR1 MDHEN, CDR2 SYDVKM. V was trimmed by 7 bases and J by 4 bases, leaving 10 bases between them. There are 12 residues in the CDR3. The CDR3 DNA follows: TGTGCCAGCAACTTCCGGAGAGAGACCCAGTACTTC. As protein: CASNFRRETQYF.

This chain joins TRBV19 and TRBJ2-4; 8 nucleotides align to TRBD1. The CDR3 contains 15 residues. CDR1 is LNHDA, CDR2 SQIVND, per germline (reference sequence). V lost 6 bases to trimming and J lost 7 bases; unmatched junction nucleotides: 11. CDR3 sequence reads: CASRDLLTGVNIQYF. DNA of the CDR3: TGTGCCAGTAGAGACCTCCTGACAGGGGTGAACATTCAGTACTTC.

The V call is TRBV18, the J call TRBJ2-5, with 9 bases aligning to TRBD1. V was pared by 6 bases and J by 4 bases, with 9 bases of the junction left unmatched. The germline gives CDR1 KGHSH, CDR2 LQKENI. The CDR3 spans 15 residues. CDR3 residues: CASSPGTGSGETQYF. The CDR3 bases are TGTGCCAGCTCGCCCGGGACAGGGTCTGGAGAGACCCAGTACTTC.

This rearrangement joins TRBV6-4 to TRBJ2-3, with 7 bases lining up with TRBD2. Per the germline V gene, CDR1 is MRHNA and CDR2 is SNTAGT. Germline trimming cut 4 bases from V and 10 bases from J; bases unmatched to any gene: 8. There are 13 residues in the CDR3. In DNA, the CDR3 is TGTGCCAGCAGTGTGTTGGAGCGGGGAGCGCAGTATTTT. Translating gives CASSVLERGAQYF.

The chain employs TRBV4-2 and TRBJ2-7, with D possibly matching TRBD2 (6 bases). CDR1 and CDR2 (germline): LGHNA, YNFKEQ. V was cut by 0 bases and J by 10 bases, with 19 bases left in between. This CDR3 contains 15 residues. The chain's CDR3 is CASSQDVGGITDQYF. The CDR3 nucleotides read TGTGCCAGCAGCCAAGATGTGGGGGGAATTACCGACCAGTACTTC.

This rearrangement joins TRBV18 to TRBJ2-5; D is unresolved. Germline V CDR1 and CDR2: KGHSH, LQKENI. V lost 3 bases and J lost 5, with 16 bases in between. This CDR3 has 15 amino acids. The CDR3 here is CASSPRRSTGETQYF. Written as DNA, the CDR3 is TGTGCCAGCTCACCGAGGCGCTCTACTGGGGAGACCCAGTACTTC.

The V and J genes are TRBV4-1 and TRBJ1-1; D gene uncertain. V was cut by 1 base and J by 4 bases, with 7 bases left in between. The length of the CDR3 is 13 residues. In germline, CDR1 is MGHRA, CDR2 YSYEKL. For the CDR3, the DNA is TGCGCCAGCAGCCAAGGAGTCGCCACTGAAGCTTTCTTT. Its protein is CASSQGVATEAFF.

The rearrangement uses TRBV19 and TRBJ1-5; no clear D. CDR1 is LNHDA, CDR2 SQIVND, per germline (reference sequence). The V end was cut by 3 bases, the J end by 1 base, with 7 bases between. The CDR3 covers 14 residues. CDR3 DNA: TGTGCCAGTAGTATTTACAGCAGCAATCAGCCCCAGCATTTT. Translated, it gives CASSIYSSNQPQHF.

There are a few counts of this clone. The chain employs TRBV15 and TRBJ2-7; D might be TRBD1 (5 bases). CDR3 length: 13 amino acids. CDR1 and CDR2 from the germline V gene are LNHNV and YYDKDF (reference sequence). The ends were cut back, 0 bases at V and 8 bases at J, with 11 bases in the middle. The CDR3 spells CATSRDTDRQQYF. The CDR3 bases are TGTGCCACCAGCAGAGATACCGACAGACAGCAGTACTTC.